Each of the 32 T cell receptor beta chains below was sequenced from the same sample in a study of CD8+CD57+ T cells in acquired aplastic anemia (dated by TCRdb to the late 2010s). The patients picked for sequencing were ones in whom flow cytometry had shown an expansion of CD8+CD57+ cells. The listed sequencing device is Illumina HiSeq 2000. Genomic DNA served as template for TCR beta VDJ combination and CDR3 sequence profiling. TCRdb reworked the public reads: Q25 trimming with fastp, MiXCR clone assembly, productive beta chains retained. Identical CDR3 protein sequences are pooled into one entry, listed with their most common genes and DNA. This sample holds under 500,000 distinct CDR3 sequences; approximately 32% were observed only once. The ten largest make up around 0.82% of the sample. The specimen sequenced was sorted CD4+, CD8+, or CD8+CD57+ T cells (not recorded which) from PBMCs. These receptors were collected from a human donor with aplastic anemia.

The chain joins TRBV9 to TRBJ2-1; 13 bases agree with TRBD2. The CDR3 covers 16 residues. CDR1 is SGDLS, CDR2 YYNGEE, per germline. J lost 6 bases, V lost 4 bases, and 7 bases had no gene match. The CDR3 sequence: CASSIGLAGELNEQFF. CDR3 nucleotide sequence: TGTGCCAGCAGCATCGGACTAGCGGGGGAGCTCAATGAGCAGTTCTTC.

This clonotype was seen just once. The rearrangement joins TRBV30 to TRBJ1-5, with 7 bases that match TRBD1. The V segment lost 0 bases and the J segment 3 bases; nucleotides outside the gene matches: 2. CDR3 length equals 14 residues. The germline V gene encodes CDR1 GTSNPN and CDR2 SVGIG (reference sequence). DNA of the CDR3: TGTGCCTGGAGTGTACAGGGGCTCAATCAGCCCCAGCATTTT. Its protein is CAWSVQGLNQPQHF.

V usage is TRBV19 and J usage is TRBJ2-2; D perhaps matches TRBD2 (5 bases). The germline V gene encodes CDR1 LNHDA and CDR2 SQIVND (reference sequence). Trimming took 9 bases from V and 0 from J, leaving 26 bases between them. This CDR3 contains 19 residues. As DNA, the CDR3 is TGTGCCAGCAGTGAATTATCAGCGGATACCTTCGCGAACACCGGGGAGCTGTTTTTT. This sequence encodes CASSELSADTFANTGELFF.

This clonotype was observed a handful of times. J is TRBJ2-3 and V is TRBV12-3 or TRBV12-4, with D perhaps assigned TRBD1 or TRBD2 (5 bases each). CDR3 size: 19 residues. Trimming pared 3 bases from V and 2 bases from J, leaving 24 bases between. CDR3 sequence reads: CASSFRKGASSRNTDTQYF. CDR3 DNA: TGTGCCAGCAGTTTCAGAAAAGGGGCGTCTAGCAGGAACACAGATACGCAGTATTTT.

At least ten counts were recorded for this clonotype. The rearrangement uses TRBV29-1 and TRBJ2-2; D unresolved. The CDR3 contains 14 residues. The germline V gene has CDR1 SQVTM and CDR2 ANQGSEA. V lost 6 bases, J lost 5 bases, and 16 bases lay in between. The CDR3 protein is CSVRPHTGTGELFF. For the CDR3, the DNA is TGCAGCGTGCGGCCCCATACCGGGACCGGGGAGCTGTTTTTT.

A remark on this clonotype: This may be a read error: a much more frequent sequence differs by one nucleotide. V is TRBV7-9 and J is TRBJ2-7; D perhaps matches TRBD1 (6 bases). Germline V CDR1 and CDR2: SEHNR, FQNEAQ (reference sequence). The CDR3 has 14 amino acids. CDR3 amino acids: CASSLVPGVNEQHF. The CDR3 DNA follows: TGTGCCAGCAGCTTAGTACCAGGGGTCAACGAGCAGCACTTC. Supplemented by reference TRBV7-9 and TRBJ2-7, the full variable domain reads DTGVSQNPRHKITKRGQNVTFRCDPISEHNRLYWYRQTLGQGPEFLTYFQNEAQLEKSRLLSDRFSAERPKGSFSTLEIQRTEQGDSAMYLCASSLVPGVNEQHFGPGTRLTVT.

The gene calls are TRBV4-3 and TRBJ1-2; weak D call: TRBD1 (6 bases). The CDR3 totals 14 residues. The germline V gene has CDR1 LGHNA and CDR2 YSLEER. The V end was cut by 3 bases, the J end by 0 bases, with 8 bases between. This CDR3 is CASSHTGSNYGYTF. The CDR3 DNA reads as TGCGCCAGCAGCCATACAGGGTCTAACTATGGCTACACCTTC.

This clonotype was recorded a few times. This chain joins TRBV5-1 and TRBJ2-1; weak D call: TRBD2 (5 bases). The CDR3 contains 13 residues. Deletions cut 3 bases from V and 6 bases from J, with 10 bases between. Per the germline V gene, CDR1 is SGHRS and CDR2 is YFSETQ. This CDR3 is CASSSGSLNEQFF. The CDR3 DNA reads as TGCGCCAGCAGCTCGGGATCTCTCAATGAGCAGTTCTTC. Together with reference TRBV5-1 and TRBJ2-1, the CDR3 gives the full variable domain: KAGVTQTPRYLIKTRGQQVTLSCSPISGHRSVSWYQQTPGQGLQFLFEYFSETQRNKGNFPGRFSGRQFSNSRSEMNVSTLELGDSALYLCASSSGSLNEQFFGPGTRLTVL.

The rearrangement links TRBV19 to TRBJ1-5; D remains unclear. The CDR3 is 15 amino acids. Trimming shortened V by 1 base and J by 7 bases, and 14 bases separated the two germline ends. CDR1 LNHDA and CDR2 SQIVND come from the germline V gene (reference sequence). CDR3: CASSIGWGAPQPQHF. Here the CDR3 DNA reads TGTGCCAGTAGTATAGGGTGGGGAGCCCCGCAGCCCCAGCATTTT.

In this sample, this clonotype turned up many times. The chain couples TRBV19 to TRBJ1-5, with a weak D call TRBD1 (6 bases). Germline V gives CDR1 LNHDA, CDR2 SQIVND (reference sequence). The CDR3 length is 15 residues. Trimming took 6 bases from V and 3 from J, leaving 15 bases between them. The CDR3 reads CASSSTGFYNQPQHF. CDR3 in DNA: TGTGCCAGTAGCTCAACAGGGTTTTACAATCAGCCCCAGCATTTT. Combining the CDR3 with reference TRBV19 and TRBJ1-5 gives the whole variable domain DGGITQSPKYLFRKEGQNVTLSCEQNLNHDAMYWYRQDPGQGLRLIYYSQIVNDFQKGDIAEGYSVSREKKESFPLTVTSAQKNPTAFYLCASSSTGFYNQPQHFGDGTRLSIL.

The V and J genes are TRBV7-3 and TRBJ1-2; 9 positions match TRBD1. The CDR3 is 15 residues long. In germline, CDR1 is SGHTA, CDR2 FQGTGA. The V and J ends lost 6 bases and 5 bases, in that order; junction bases with no gene match: 10. Written as DNA, the CDR3 is TGTGCCAGCAGTCCTACAGGGGGCTATCGGTATGGCTACACCTTC. Its protein product is CASSPTGGYRYGYTF.

This clonotype was picked up a small number of times. This could be a read error, since a much larger clone is one nucleotide away. No conserved phenylalanine or tryptophan ends this CDR3, so it is likely a read error. This chain links TRBV2 with TRBJ2-7; D is possibly TRBD1 or TRBD2 (5 bases each). The CDR3 covers 12 residues. CDR1 is SNHLY and CDR2 is FYNNEI in the germline V gene. The germline V and J ends were trimmed by 6 bases and 3 bases, with 9 bases remaining between them. This CDR3 is CASRGDGYEQYL. Written as DNA, the CDR3 is TGTGCCAGCAGAGGGGACGGCTACGAGCAGTACCTC.

In its sample, this clonotype was seen a few times. V gene TRBV7-2 combines with J gene TRBJ1-1, with D tentatively TRBD1 (5 bases). In germline, CDR1 is SGHTA, CDR2 FQGNSA. CDR3 length: 14 amino acids. Deletions cut 5 bases from V and 3 bases from J, with 13 bases between. DNA of the CDR3: TGTGCCAGCAGCAAACAGGAGGCTGACACTGAAGCTTTCTTT. Translating gives CASSKQEADTEAFF.

About this clonotype: The junction departs from the called germline gene at one end, perhaps through a read error. This chain joins TRBV10-3 and TRBJ1-1; perhaps TRBD1 as D (5 bases). The germline gives CDR1 ENHRY, CDR2 SYGVKD. This CDR3 contains 14 residues. The CDR3 DNA reads as TGTGCCAGCAGTGAAGCGTGGGGGGACACTGAAGCTTTCTTT. This codes for CASSEAWGDTEAFF.

This clonotype was seen once. The CDR3 loop reads CASSARQGRDYGYTF. As DNA, the CDR3 is TGTGCCAGCAGCGCCCGACAGGGCAGGGACTATGGCTACACCTTC. This sequence joins TRBV7-2 and TRBJ1-2; 7 bases align to TRBD1. The ends lost 5 bases at V and 3 bases at J; junction bases unmatched: 9. Germline V gene data show CDR1 as SGHTA and CDR2 as FQGNSA. This CDR3 comprises 15 residues.

A word on this clonotype: This may arise from a read error, as a much more abundant clone is one base away. The V gene is TRBV2, the J gene TRBJ2-1; 7 bases match TRBD1. This CDR3 has 13 amino acids. Germline CDR1 is SNHLY and CDR2 is FYNNEI. In DNA form, the CDR3 reads TGTGCCAGCAGTGAAGAGGGGGCGAATGAGCGGTTCTTC. It encodes CASSEEGANERFF.

Turning to this clonotype: This may come from a read error, since a much larger clone is one base off. This sequence joins TRBV2 and TRBJ1-4; 10 bases are shared with TRBD1. After removal of 6 bases from V and 8 bases from J, the junction contained 9 bases not matched to a gene. Germline CDR1 reads SNHLY; CDR2 reads FYNNEI. The CDR3 has 15 residues. In nucleotides, the CDR3 is TGTGCCAGCAGGGCCGGGACAGGGGAGAACGAAAAACTGTTTTTT. Translated, it gives CASRAGTGENEKLFF. The full variable domain, in which reference TRBV2 and TRBJ1-4 provide the parts outside the CDR3, is EPEVTQTPSHQVTQMGQEVILRCVPISNHLYFYWYRQILGQKVEFLVSFYNNEISEKSEIFDDQFSVERPDGSNFTLKIRSTKLEDSAMYFCASRAGTGENEKLFFGSGTQLSVL.

A word on this clonotype: It is likely a read error, because the conserved phenylalanine at the end of the CDR3 is missing. The V call is TRBV10-3, the J call TRBJ2-1; D unresolved. This CDR3 has 11 amino acids. Trimming left V 10 bases short and J 4 bases short, with 8 bases between. Germline lookup yields CDR1 ENHRY and CDR2 SYGVKD. For the CDR3, the DNA is TGTGCCACTAAGGAGTACAATGAGCAGTTCCTC. This sequence encodes CATKEYNEQFL.

This clonotype was picked up many times. The chain is built from TRBV2 and TRBJ2-1, with D possibly being TRBD1 (5 bases). The CDR3 extends over 13 amino acids. Trimming left V 5 bases short and J 4 bases short, with 9 bases between. Germline CDR1 SNHLY, CDR2 FYNNEI. The CDR3 sequence: CASSQGAYNEQFF. CDR3 bases: TGTGCCAGCAGTCAAGGGGCGTACAATGAGCAGTTCTTC.

This clonotype was counted a few times. The chain couples TRBV6-1 to TRBJ2-5, with 7 bases fitting TRBD2. The CDR3 has 16 residues. The germline CDR1 and CDR2 sequences are MNHNS and SASEGT. Germline trimming cut 0 bases from V and 2 bases from J; bases unmatched to any gene: 6. In nucleotides, the CDR3 is TGTGCCAGCAGTGAAGCGTTGTCTAGCGGTCAAGAGACCCAGTACTTC. Its protein is CASSEALSSGQETQYF.

This chain joins TRBV18 and TRBJ1-3; D remains unclear. Trimming removed 0 bases from V and 0 bases from J, with 9 bases in between. Per the germline V gene, CDR1 is KGHSH and CDR2 is LQKENI. CDR3 length equals 16 residues. CDR3: CASSPPSLLSGNTIYF. CDR3 nucleotide sequence: TGTGCCAGCTCACCACCGTCTCTCCTCTCTGGAAACACCATATATTTT.

This clonotype was observed many times. V gene TRBV9 combines with J gene TRBJ1-3; TRBD1 matches at 7 bases. Losses at the gene ends were 4 bases for V and 0 bases for J; bases not matched to a gene: 10. Germline CDR1 and CDR2: SGDLS and YYNGEE. This CDR3 comprises 17 residues. For the CDR3, the DNA is TGTGCCAGCAGCCCGGGGGACAGACGAACCTCTGGAAACACCATATATTTT. Its translation: CASSPGDRRTSGNTIYF. The whole variable domain, remainder taken from reference TRBV9 and TRBJ1-3, is DSGVTQTPKHLITATGQRVTLRCSPRSGDLSVYWYQQSLDQGLQFLIQYYNGEERAKGNILERFSAQQFPDLHSELNLSSLELGDSALYFCASSPGDRRTSGNTIYFGEGSWLTVV.

This clonotype came up many times. This chain uses TRBV2 with TRBJ1-1, with a tentative D call TRBD1 (5 bases). Germline V lookup: CDR1 SNHLY, CDR2 FYNNEI. The CDR3 has 11 residues. V was pared by 2 bases and J by 8 bases, with 6 bases between. CDR3: CASSESGEAFF. Here the CDR3 DNA reads TGTGCCAGCAGTGAATCAGGGGAAGCTTTCTTT.

This clonotype has ten or more counts. The rearrangement links TRBV24-1 to TRBJ2-1; D not resolved. The CDR3 spans 13 residues. V lost 5 bases to trimming and J lost 7 bases, with 11 bases between them. Germline loops: CDR1 KGHDR, CDR2 SFDVKD. CDR3 nucleotides: TGTGCCACCAGTGGACGACCTGGTAATGAGCAGTTCTTC. It codes for CATSGRPGNEQFF.

The V gene is TRBV5-1, the J gene TRBJ1-1; D may be TRBD1 (6 bases). CDR3 length equals 15 residues. The germline V gene encodes CDR1 SGHRS and CDR2 YFSETQ. The V end lost 0 bases, the J end lost 4 bases, and 13 bases lay between the germline ends. The CDR3 is CASSLGVGTITEAFF. The CDR3 bases are TGCGCCAGCAGCTTGGGGGTAGGGACAATCACTGAAGCTTTCTTT.

This clonotype was detected ten times or more. V is TRBV12-3 or TRBV12-4 and J is TRBJ2-7; maybe TRBD1 (6 bases). The CDR3 spans 13 residues. The germline V and J ends were trimmed by 4 bases and 2 bases, with 9 bases remaining between them. DNA of the CDR3: TGTGCCAGCAGTTATGAGGGGGCCTACGAGCAGTACTTC. The encoded protein is CASSYEGAYEQYF.

The chain links TRBV9 to TRBJ2-7; 12 nucleotides align to TRBD2. This CDR3 is built from 16 residues. The germline V gene has CDR1 SGDLS and CDR2 YYNGEE. Trimming cost V 0 bases and J 5 bases; bases outside gene matches: 6. For the CDR3, the DNA is TGTGCCAGCAGCGTAGTGGCTAGCGGGAGGGGCAACGAGCAGTACTTC. Its protein product is CASSVVASGRGNEQYF.

The V and J genes are TRBV6-1 and TRBJ1-5; D might be TRBD1 (5 bases). The CDR3 sequence is 14 residues long. Trimming shortened V by 7 bases and J by 2 bases, and 12 bases separated the two germline ends. Looked up from germline, CDR1 is MNHNS and CDR2 is SASEGT. The CDR3: CASTDSFGNQPQHF. The DNA of the CDR3 is TGTGCCAGCACTGACAGCTTCGGCAATCAGCCCCAGCATTTT.

The V and J genes are TRBV29-1 and TRBJ2-7; 11 bases map to TRBD1. The V gene end was trimmed by 8 bases and the J gene end by 3 bases; junction bases not matched to a gene: 6. The germline gives CDR1 SQVTM, CDR2 ANQGSEA. This CDR3 contains 13 residues. CDR3 coding DNA: TGCAGCAGTTGGACAGGGGGCGGCTACGAGCAGTACTTC. It yields the protein CSSWTGGGYEQYF.

Note on this clonotype: A much larger clone is a single base away; this may be a read error. The chain has TRBV10-3 and TRBJ1-2; possibly TRBD1 for D (5 bases). This CDR3 spans 13 amino acids. V lost 2 bases and J lost 2, with 6 bases in between. Germline loops: CDR1 ENHRY, CDR2 SYGVKD. In DNA form, the CDR3 reads TGTGCCATCAGTGAGGCAGGGAACTATGGCTACACCTTC. Protein product: CAISEAGNYGYTF.

The sample holds many counts of this clonotype. V gene TRBV20-1 combines with J gene TRBJ1-1, with D maybe TRBD1 (6 bases). Germline V gene data show CDR1 as DFQATT and CDR2 as SNEGSKA (reference sequence). V shed 7 bases and J shed 1 base, with 16 bases lying between them. The CDR3 is 14 residues long. The CDR3 protein is CSGLADRRNTEAFF. CDR3 bases: TGCAGTGGTTTAGCGGACAGAAGGAACACTGAAGCTTTCTTT.

This clonotype was picked up a small number of times. A much larger clone differs from this one at a single base, so this may be a read error. The chain couples TRBV29-1 to TRBJ2-3, with TRBD2 as a possible D gene (7 bases). Germline CDR1 is SQVTM and CDR2 is ANQGSEA. This CDR3 is 13 amino acids long. The V end lost 6 bases, the J end lost 3 bases, and 13 bases lay between the germline ends. The CDR3 here is CSVEGGRTDTQYF. The CDR3 nucleotides read TGCAGCGTGGAGGGGGGGCGGACAGATACGCAGTATTTT.